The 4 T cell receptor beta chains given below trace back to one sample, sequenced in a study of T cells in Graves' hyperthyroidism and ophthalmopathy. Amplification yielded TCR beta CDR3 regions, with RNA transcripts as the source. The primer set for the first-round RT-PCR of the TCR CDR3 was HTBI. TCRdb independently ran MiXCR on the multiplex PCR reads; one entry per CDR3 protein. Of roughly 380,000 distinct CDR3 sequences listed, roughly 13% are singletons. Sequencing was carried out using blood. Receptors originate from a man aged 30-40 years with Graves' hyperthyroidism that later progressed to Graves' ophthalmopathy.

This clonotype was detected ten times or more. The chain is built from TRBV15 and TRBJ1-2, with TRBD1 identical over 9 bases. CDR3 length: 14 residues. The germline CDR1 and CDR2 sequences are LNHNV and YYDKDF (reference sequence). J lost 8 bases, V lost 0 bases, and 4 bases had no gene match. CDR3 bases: TGTGCCACCAGCAGAGATCGGACAGGGGAAGGCTACACCTTC. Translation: CATSRDRTGEGYTF.

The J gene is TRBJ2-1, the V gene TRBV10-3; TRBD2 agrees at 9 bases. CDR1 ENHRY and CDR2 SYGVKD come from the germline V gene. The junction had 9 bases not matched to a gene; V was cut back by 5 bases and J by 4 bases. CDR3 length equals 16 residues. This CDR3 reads CAISPLPSGGYNEQFF. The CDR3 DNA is TGTGCCATCAGTCCCCTTCCGAGCGGGGGGTACAATGAGCAGTTCTTC.

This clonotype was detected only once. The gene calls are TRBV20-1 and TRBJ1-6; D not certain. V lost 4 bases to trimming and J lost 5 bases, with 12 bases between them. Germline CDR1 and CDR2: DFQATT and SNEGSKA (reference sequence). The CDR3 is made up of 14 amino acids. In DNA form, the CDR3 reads TGCAGTGCTAAAGGCTGGAACGATAATTCACCCCTCCACTTT. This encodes CSAKGWNDNSPLHF.

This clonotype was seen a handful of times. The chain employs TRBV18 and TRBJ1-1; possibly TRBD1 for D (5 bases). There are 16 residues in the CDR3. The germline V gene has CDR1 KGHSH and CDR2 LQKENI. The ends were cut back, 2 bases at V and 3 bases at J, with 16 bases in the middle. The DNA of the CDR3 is TGTGCCAGCTCACCAGTTTCACTCTCAGGGTACACTGAAGCTTTCTTT. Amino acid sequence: CASSPVSLSGYTEAFF.